This TCR beta chain was identified during a study of T cell responses to AZD1222 COVID-19 vaccine. The CDR3 has 14 residues. Germline CDR1 reads MNHEY; CDR2 reads SMNVEV (reference sequence). V shed 6 bases and J shed 2 bases, with 11 bases lying between them. Findings and caveats of the study: Among AZD1222 vaccinees, only six or seven were seropositive at baseline. Two AZD1222 doses significantly raised spike-specific TCR breadth and depth over controls. Clonal diversity may have been underestimated, and the donors were mostly white British, with more females than males.

The table came from immunoSEQ multiplex PCR; TCRdb's copy has only in-frame clones and leaves some out. This table has tens of thousands of clones, less than 95% appearing once. A note on this clone: Its target is unknown.

The rearrangement uses TRBV27 and TRBJ2-1; weak D call: TRBD2 (6 bases). Sample: peripheral blood, taken 28 days after the second AZD1222 dose. The receptor was derived from an adult who received the AZD1222 COVID-19 vaccine. The DNA of the CDR3 is TGTGCCAGCAGACCTTGGGGGGCCTACAATGAGCAGTTCTTC. Translation: CASRPWGAYNEQFF.